The clone carrying this T cell receptor (beta chain) was seen repeatedly, ten times or more. Its antigen remains unknown. The source of the sample is a study of naive and memory T cell subsets. An equimolar mix of two oligonucleotides served as the beta constant-region primer for TRBC1 and TRBC2. TCRdb reanalysed the UMI-ligation and nested PCR reads using MiXCR and keeps one entry per CDR3 protein. In the table there are 4,500 or so distinct CDR3 sequences, 7.2% of which are singletons. There are 17 residues in the CDR3. Germline CDR1 reads DFQATT; CDR2 reads SNEGSKA (reference sequence). Losses at the gene ends were 4 bases for V and 4 bases for J; bases not matched to a gene: 16. Sorting gates: effector memory CD45RA-CD27-, EMRA CD45RA+CD27-. General study findings and limits: TCR counts from RNA may reflect activation-linked expression changes. Over 95% of naive TCR sequences appeared only once after error correction, unlike memory subsets.

The J gene is TRBJ2-1, the V gene TRBV20-1; 7 bases are shared with TRBD1. The sequence was collected from a human donor in good health. The sequenced sample was CD4+ TEMRA cells from blood. Noted subset: effector memory re-expressing CD45RA, CD45RA+ CD27-. The CDR3: CSAKTTGRDRAYNEQFF. Here the CDR3 DNA reads TGCAGTGCTAAGACGACTGGTAGGGACAGAGCTTACAATGAGCAGTTCTTC.